These 7 T cell receptor beta chains were all obtained from the same sample, sequenced in a study of blood T cell repertoires in COVID-19. The protocol was immunoSEQ multiplex PCR, while the TCRdb copy is restricted to in-frame clones and leaves out a portion. Of 350,000 to 450,000 clones listed, 87% are singletons. The sequencing sample was made of PBMCs or T cells enriched from blood (not recorded which). The receptor set was obtained from a man aged 35-49 years in a cohort exposed to, infected with or recovered from COVID-19 (not recorded which).

The chain is built from TRBV6-2 or TRBV6-3 and TRBJ2-2, with unresolved D. The CDR3 runs to 13 residues. CDR1 and CDR2 (germline): MNHEY, SVGEGT. V shed 0 bases and J shed 5 bases, with 4 bases lying between them. The CDR3 nucleotides are TGTGCCAGCAGTTACTCGGAGACCGGGGAGCTGTTTTTT. Protein sequence: CASSYSETGELFF.

In the case of this clone: Mismatch with germline at one junction end may stem from a read error. The CDR3 nucleotides read TGCGTCAGCAGCCCTAGGACAGGGGATTCACCCCTCCACTTT. This encodes CVSSPRTGDSPLHF. This sequence joins TRBV5-1 and TRBJ1-6, with 9 bases lining up with TRBD1. The germline CDR1 and CDR2 sequences are SGHRS and YFSETQ. The CDR3 spans 14 residues.

The V gene is TRBV24-1, the J gene TRBJ2-1; D is ambiguous. CDR3 length: 16 amino acids. V was trimmed by 6 bases and J by 7 bases, leaving 21 bases between them. CDR1 and CDR2 (germline): KGHDR, SFDVKD. CDR3 sequence reads: CATSPPLSSLFNEQFF. DNA of the CDR3: TGTGCCACCAGTCCCCCTCTGTCGAGCCTTTTTAATGAGCAGTTCTTC.

As regards this clone: Other DNA variants within this sample encode the same CDR3. J is TRBJ2-7 and V is TRBV5-1; D unresolved. The CDR3 has 12 residues. Germline CDR1 and CDR2: SGHRS and YFSETQ. Deletions cut 0 bases from V and 4 bases from J, with 5 bases between. CDR3 sequence (DNA): TGCGCCAGCAGCTTGGACCGGTACGAGCAGTACTTC. Translating gives CASSLDRYEQYF.

V gene TRBV28 combines with J gene TRBJ1-2, with D tentatively TRBD1 (5 bases). The V and J ends lost 8 bases and 3 bases respectively, with 16 bases between them. The CDR3 extends over 14 amino acids. The V gene's germline CDR1 is MDHEN and CDR2 SYDVKM. This CDR3 reads CASYRSGDYYGYTF. The CDR3 DNA reads as TGTGCCAGCTATAGATCCGGGGACTACTATGGCTACACCTTC.

The rearrangement links TRBV6-4 to TRBJ1-1, with D uncertain. The V gene lost 5 bases and the J gene lost 2 bases, with 9 bases spanning the gap. The V gene's germline CDR1 is MRHNA and CDR2 SNTAGT. The CDR3 has 13 amino acids. The CDR3 spells CASSSQINTEAFF. The CDR3 coding sequence is TGTGCCAGCAGTTCCCAGATAAACACTGAAGCTTTCTTT.

In this sample, this clone turned up once. The gene calls are TRBV19 and TRBJ1-4; a possible D gene is TRBD1 (6 bases). Germline CDR1 is LNHDA and CDR2 is SQIVND (reference sequence). The V gene lost 5 bases and the J gene lost 7 bases, with 14 bases spanning the gap. This CDR3 region has 14 residues. CDR3 sequence: CASSANREVEKLFF. The CDR3, as DNA: TGTGCCAGTAGTGCTAACAGGGAAGTTGAAAAACTGTTTTTT.